The 5 T cell receptor beta chains given below trace back to one sample, sequenced in a study of cytomegalovirus exposure and HLA in healthy donors. The study ran its PCR with 60 Vbeta and 13 Jbeta primers. Only in-frame clones appear in the TCRdb table, and some are missing; sequencing was by immunoSEQ multiplex PCR. The sample yields 100,000 to 150,000 clones, 80% seen once. The specimen sequenced was PBMCs. These receptors originate from a male donor in good health and CMV-seronegative.

V is TRBV7-8 and J is TRBJ1-6; possible D gene TRBD1, 6 bases. V dropped 5 bases and J dropped 7 bases, with 15 bases sitting between them. CDR1 is SGHVS and CDR2 is FQNEAQ in the germline V gene. This CDR3 region has 15 residues. For the CDR3, the DNA is TGTGCCAGCAGCGGACTGAACAGGGACAATTCACCCCTCCACTTT. Amino acid sequence: CASSGLNRDNSPLHF. Full variable domain (remainder filled in from reference TRBV7-8 and TRBJ1-6): GAGVSQSPRYKVAKRGQDVALRCDPISGHVSLFWYQQALGQGPEFLTYFQNEAQLDKSGLPSDRFFAERPEGSVSTLKIQRTQQEDSAVYLCASSGLNRDNSPLHFGNGTRLTVT.

This chain uses TRBV18 with TRBJ1-2; 11 bases line up with TRBD1. Germline assignment: CDR1 KGHSH and CDR2 LQKENI. The CDR3 covers 14 residues. The J segment lost 2 bases and the V segment lost 4 bases, leaving 0 bases of the junction unmatched. CDR3 residues: CASSRDRGNYGYTF. In DNA form, the CDR3 reads TGTGCCAGCTCACGGGACAGGGGGAACTATGGCTACACCTTC.

V is TRBV27 and J is TRBJ1-3; D is uncertain. V was pared by 8 bases and J by 0 bases, with 20 bases between. This CDR3 has 17 residues. The V gene's germline CDR1 is MNHEY and CDR2 SMNVEV (reference sequence). As DNA, the CDR3 is TGTGCCAGCTCGCCGGGGTTCGGAAGTAGCTCTGGAAACACCATATATTTT. This sequence encodes CASSPGFGSSSGNTIYF.

The chain joins TRBV11-2 to TRBJ2-1; TRBD2 matches 10 bases. Per germline, CDR1 SGHAT and CDR2 FQNNGV. The J segment lost 6 bases and the V segment lost 5 bases, leaving 10 bases of the junction unmatched. CDR3 length: 16 residues. CDR3 sequence: CASSPTSGPLGNEQFF. The CDR3 DNA sequence: TGTGCCAGCAGCCCGACTAGCGGGCCACTTGGCAATGAGCAGTTCTTC.

This rearrangement joins TRBV2 to TRBJ1-5, with D unresolved. CDR1 is SNHLY, CDR2 FYNNEI, per germline. With 1 base removed from V and 9 bases from J, the gap between germline ends came to 13 bases. This CDR3 spans 14 amino acids. The CDR3 DNA reads as TGTGCCAGCAGTGAAGTTCCCCGAGAGCGGCCCCAGCATTTT. Translating gives CASSEVPRERPQHF.